What follows are 13 T cell receptor beta chains derived from one specimen sequenced in a study of blood T cell repertoires in COVID-19. Some clones are missing from TCRdb's copy, which holds only in-frame ones; the method was immunoSEQ multiplex PCR. The sample has 150,000 to 200,000 clones, 70% to 80% seen once; the top ten hold 8.6%. Material for sequencing was peripheral blood. These receptors all come from a woman aged 45 to 65 with active or convalescent COVID-19.

The rearrangement links TRBV2 to TRBJ1-3, with 8 bases aligning to TRBD1. The CDR3 length is 14 residues. Germline V CDR1 and CDR2: SNHLY, FYNNEI. Unmatched junction bases numbered 4, after V lost 6 bases and J lost 3 bases. The DNA for the CDR3 is TGTGCCAGCAGGACAGGGGTGGGTGGAAACACCATATATTTT. It is translated as CASRTGVGGNTIYF.

The rearrangement joins TRBV4-3 to TRBJ2-5, with 8 bases lining up with TRBD1. The V segment lost 0 bases and the J segment 5 bases; nucleotides outside the gene matches: 11. This CDR3 is built from 17 residues. CDR1 and CDR2 (germline): LGHNA, YSLEER. The CDR3 nucleotides are TGCGCCAGCAGCCAAGATAGGGCCAGGGGGCGTGGGGAGACCCAGTACTTC. It yields the protein CASSQDRARGRGETQYF.

The chain couples TRBV19 to TRBJ2-1; the match to TRBD1 covers 8 bases. Germline trimming cut 5 bases from V and 9 bases from J; bases unmatched to any gene: 9. This CDR3 is built from 14 residues. Germline V gene lookup returns CDR1 LNHDA and CDR2 SQIVND (reference sequence). The CDR3 sequence is CASSHGQGRGEQFF. CDR3 nucleotides: TGTGCCAGTAGTCATGGACAGGGACGGGGTGAGCAGTTCTTC.

V and J are TRBV6-5 and TRBJ1-2; the D gene is possibly TRBD1 (5 bases). Germline V gives CDR1 MNHEY, CDR2 SVGAGI. The V end lost 5 bases, the J end lost 4 bases, and 17 bases lay between the germline ends. The CDR3 spans 15 residues. Here the CDR3 reads CASSTGPGSLYGYTF. Here the CDR3 DNA reads TGTGCCAGCAGTACAGGCCCCGGGAGCCTCTATGGCTACACCTTC.

The chain combines TRBV7-2 with TRBJ2-7; 8 bases agree with TRBD2. Germline CDR1 is SGHTA and CDR2 is FQGNSA. V lost 0 bases to trimming and J lost 6 bases; unmatched junction nucleotides: 4. This CDR3 has 14 amino acids. The CDR3 loop is CASSLAAGGIEQYF. DNA for the CDR3: TGTGCCAGCAGCTTAGCCGCGGGGGGAATCGAGCAGTACTTC.

V usage is TRBV5-1 and J usage is TRBJ2-1, with D tentatively TRBD2 (6 bases). Between the trimmed V and J ends, which lost 1 base and 9 bases, there was a span of 11 bases. CDR1 SGHRS and CDR2 YFSETQ come from the germline V gene. The CDR3 is 13 amino acids. The CDR3 loop reads CASSLRERGEQFF. The CDR3 DNA is TGCGCCAGCAGCTTGCGGGAGCGCGGTGAGCAGTTCTTC.

The chain uses TRBV14 and TRBJ2-7; a weak D match, TRBD2 (5 bases). This CDR3 has 16 residues. Germline V gives CDR1 SGHDN, CDR2 FVKESK. V dropped 1 base and J dropped 0 bases, with 13 bases sitting between them. In DNA, the CDR3 is TGTGCCAGCAGCCAAGGGTTGCGGGTCCCCTCCTACGAGCAGTACTTC. Residues: CASSQGLRVPSYEQYF.

This chain links TRBV7-9 with TRBJ1-4; possibly TRBD1 for D (5 bases). V gave up 5 bases and J gave up 7 bases, with 17 bases separating them. The CDR3 sequence is 15 residues long. Per germline, CDR1 SEHNR and CDR2 FQNEAQ (reference sequence). The CDR3 region has the DNA TGTGCCAGCAGCCTACTCCCGGGTAGGGGTGAAAAACTGTTTTTT. This translates into CASSLLPGRGEKLFF.

This chain joins TRBV30 and TRBJ1-2; D not certain. Germline CDR1 reads GTSNPN; CDR2 reads SVGIG (reference sequence). Between the trimmed V and J ends, which lost 4 bases and 7 bases, there was a span of 19 bases. The CDR3 length is 14 residues. CDR3 residues: CAWKLLAVATGYTF. The CDR3 bases are TGTGCCTGGAAGCTTCTGGCGGTGGCTACTGGCTACACCTTC.

This chain uses TRBV9 with TRBJ1-2, with D maybe TRBD1 (6 bases). V gave up 0 bases and J gave up 0 bases, with 15 bases separating them. The CDR3 is made up of 17 amino acids. Germline-derived CDR1 and CDR2 are SGDLS and YYNGEE. The DNA for the CDR3 is TGTGCCAGCAGCGTAGGAGCAGACAGGTCCTCTAACTATGGCTACACCTTC. As protein: CASSVGADRSSNYGYTF.

This clone has just a few counts. The CDR3 reads CASSVTSGINTGELFF. The CDR3 coding sequence is TGTGCCAGCAGCGTGACTAGCGGGATAAACACCGGGGAGCTGTTTTTT. The rearrangement joins TRBV9 to TRBJ2-2, with 11 nucleotides matching TRBD2. Trimming took 2 bases from V and 2 from J; bases not matched to a gene: 2. This CDR3 has 16 residues. The germline gives CDR1 SGDLS, CDR2 YYNGEE.

V usage is TRBV5-1 and J usage is TRBJ1-2; the D gene is possibly TRBD1 (6 bases). Germline V gene data show CDR1 as SGHRS and CDR2 as YFSETQ. The CDR3 loop spans 15 amino acids. V was shortened by 0 bases and J by 6 bases, with 15 bases between the two germline ends. The DNA of the CDR3 is TGCGCCAGCAGCTTGGAGGGAACAGGGTTCGATGGCTACACCTTC. It is translated as CASSLEGTGFDGYTF.

V gene TRBV6-5 combines with J gene TRBJ1-1, with D maybe TRBD1 (6 bases). V was trimmed by 9 bases and J by 2 bases, leaving 13 bases between them. CDR3 size: 13 residues. The germline V gene encodes CDR1 MNHEY and CDR2 SVGAGI. CDR3 protein: CASKDSVNTEAFF. In nucleotides, the CDR3 is TGTGCCAGTAAGGACAGCGTAAACACTGAAGCTTTCTTT.